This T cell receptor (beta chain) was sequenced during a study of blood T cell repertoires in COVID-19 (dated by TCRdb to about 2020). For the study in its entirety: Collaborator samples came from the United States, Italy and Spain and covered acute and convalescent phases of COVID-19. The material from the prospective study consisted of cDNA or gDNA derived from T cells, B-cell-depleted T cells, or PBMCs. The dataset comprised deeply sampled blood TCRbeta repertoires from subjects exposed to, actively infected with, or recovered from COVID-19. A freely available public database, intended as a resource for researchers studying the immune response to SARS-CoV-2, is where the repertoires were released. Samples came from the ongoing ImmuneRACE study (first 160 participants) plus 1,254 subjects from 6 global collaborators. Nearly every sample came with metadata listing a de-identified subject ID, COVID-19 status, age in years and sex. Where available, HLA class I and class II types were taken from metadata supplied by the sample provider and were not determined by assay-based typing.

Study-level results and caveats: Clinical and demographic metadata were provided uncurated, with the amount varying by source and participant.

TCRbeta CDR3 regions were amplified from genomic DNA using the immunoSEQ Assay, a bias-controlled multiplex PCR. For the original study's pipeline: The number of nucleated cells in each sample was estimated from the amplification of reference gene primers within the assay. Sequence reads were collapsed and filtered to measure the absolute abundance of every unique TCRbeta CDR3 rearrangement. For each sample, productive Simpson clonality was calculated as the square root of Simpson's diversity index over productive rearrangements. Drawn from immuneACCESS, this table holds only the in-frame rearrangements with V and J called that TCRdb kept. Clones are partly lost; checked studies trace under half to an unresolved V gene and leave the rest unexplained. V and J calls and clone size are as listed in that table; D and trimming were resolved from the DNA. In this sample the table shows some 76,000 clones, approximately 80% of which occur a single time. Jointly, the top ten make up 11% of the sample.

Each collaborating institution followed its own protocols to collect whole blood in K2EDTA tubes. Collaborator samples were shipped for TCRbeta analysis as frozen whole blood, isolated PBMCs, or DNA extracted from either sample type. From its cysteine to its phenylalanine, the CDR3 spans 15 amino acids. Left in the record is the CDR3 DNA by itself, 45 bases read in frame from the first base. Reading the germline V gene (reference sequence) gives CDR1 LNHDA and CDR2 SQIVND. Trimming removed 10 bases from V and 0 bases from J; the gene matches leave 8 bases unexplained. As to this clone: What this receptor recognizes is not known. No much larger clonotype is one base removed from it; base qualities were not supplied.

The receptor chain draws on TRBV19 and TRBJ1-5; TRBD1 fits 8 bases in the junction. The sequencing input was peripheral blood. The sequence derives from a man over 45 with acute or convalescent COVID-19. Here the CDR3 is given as CATADRGNSNQPQHF. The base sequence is TGTGCCACCGCCGACAGGGGCAATAGCAATCAGCCCCAGCATTTT.